This T cell receptor beta chain was recorded in a study of T-cell reconstitution after alpha-beta-depleted transplantation in children. Findings of the study overall: Several hundred graft clones that had expanded were reportedly the source of alpha-beta T cells about two months after transplant.

Construction of the TCRbeta library involved unique molecular identifiers. One entry per CDR3 protein, called by TCRdb with MiXCR from the PCR reads. This sample has tens of thousands of distinct CDR3 sequences, with approximately 43% found just once. The CDR3 consists of 13 residues. Germline-derived CDR1 and CDR2 are MNHEY and SMNVEV (reference sequence). Trimming removed 2 bases at V and 6 bases at J, with 8 bases between. This clonotype was counted at least ten times. Its antigen is as yet unknown. Here the sequenced sample was PBMCs, mostly from graft donor cells, taken 360 days after TCRalphabeta/CD19-depleted stem cell transplant. The receptor comes from a male patient younger than 18 who had a stem cell transplant for acute lymphoblastic leukemia, so the T cells may come from the graft donor. V and J are TRBV27 and TRBJ2-1; D gene uncertain. The CDR3 spells CASSLRPGNEQFF. The CDR3 region has the DNA TGTGCCAGCAGTTTAAGGCCGGGCAATGAGCAGTTCTTC.